One TCR beta chain is described in this entry. The antigen remains undetermined. PCR was performed a second time for roughly 7 to 12 cycles using a sample-barcoded 5' primer and a J-beta primer mix. TCRdb re-derived calls from the 5' RACE reads in MiXCR, one entry per CDR3 protein. This sample has 1.2 million to 1.5 million distinct CDR3 sequences, with around 39% found just once. These data come from a study of blood T cells in healthy people across ages. Regarding the study as a whole: Both naive CD4+ cell counts and diversity were greater in long-lived donors than in aged donors.

The length of the CDR3 is 14 residues. The ends were cut back, 0 bases at V and 4 bases at J, with 7 bases in the middle. Germline V CDR1 and CDR2: ENHRY, SYGVKD. The clonotype was recovered from a woman under 30 in good health. The chain uses TRBV10-3 and TRBJ2-1; no reliable D call. The material sequenced was blood. The CDR3 DNA reads TGTGCCATCAGTGAGTCGCCGGAGTACAATGAGCAGTTCTTC. This encodes CAISESPEYNEQFF.